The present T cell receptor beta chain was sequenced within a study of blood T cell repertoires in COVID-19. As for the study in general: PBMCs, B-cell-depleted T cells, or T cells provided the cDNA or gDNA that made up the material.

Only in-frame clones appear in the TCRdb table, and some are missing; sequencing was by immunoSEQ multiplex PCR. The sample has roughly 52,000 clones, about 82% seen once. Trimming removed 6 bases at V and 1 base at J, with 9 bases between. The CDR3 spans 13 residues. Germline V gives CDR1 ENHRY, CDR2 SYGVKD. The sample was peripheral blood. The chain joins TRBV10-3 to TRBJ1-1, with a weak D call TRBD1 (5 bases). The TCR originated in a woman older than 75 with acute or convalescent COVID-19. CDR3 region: CAIRLGGNTEAFF. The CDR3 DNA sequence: TGTGCCATCAGGTTGGGGGGGAACACTGAAGCTTTCTTT.